This entry describes one T cell receptor beta chain. Its antigen is currently not known. Nothing much larger sits one base from this clone, and base qualities are not available. The library relied on the immunoSEQ multiplex PCR assay. This immuneACCESS table, as held by TCRdb, lists in-frame sequences with V and J called but not all clones. Of the missing ones, under half trace to an unresolved V gene in checked studies; the others have no known cause. The sample table lists tens of thousands of clones, about 91% of them with a count of one. The top ten clones comprise over 1% of the sample. The data stem from a study of T cell changes during pregnancy in multiple sclerosis (dated by TCRdb to between 2017 and 2020). With respect to the entire study: Changes in the T cell repertoire over the course of pregnancy were examined in this study in women with multiple sclerosis.

The CDR3 starts with the cysteine, ends with the phenylalanine, and has 15 residues. Only the CDR3 part of the read is kept: 45 bases, read in frame from the first base. From the germline V gene (reference sequence), CDR1 is MNHEY and CDR2 is SMNVEV. Trimming takes 2 bases off V and 4 bases off J; junction bases not matched to a gene: 5. The rearrangement joined TRBV27 to TRBJ1-3, with TRBD1 identical over 7 junction bases. This material consisted of peripheral blood, taken after pregnancy. The clonotype was recovered from a female donor in good health, enrolled as a control in a pregnancy study. For the CDR3, the sequence is CASSLDRAKGNTIYF. The DNA sequence follows: TGTGCCAGCAGTTTAGACAGGGCGAAAGGAAACACCATATATTTT.